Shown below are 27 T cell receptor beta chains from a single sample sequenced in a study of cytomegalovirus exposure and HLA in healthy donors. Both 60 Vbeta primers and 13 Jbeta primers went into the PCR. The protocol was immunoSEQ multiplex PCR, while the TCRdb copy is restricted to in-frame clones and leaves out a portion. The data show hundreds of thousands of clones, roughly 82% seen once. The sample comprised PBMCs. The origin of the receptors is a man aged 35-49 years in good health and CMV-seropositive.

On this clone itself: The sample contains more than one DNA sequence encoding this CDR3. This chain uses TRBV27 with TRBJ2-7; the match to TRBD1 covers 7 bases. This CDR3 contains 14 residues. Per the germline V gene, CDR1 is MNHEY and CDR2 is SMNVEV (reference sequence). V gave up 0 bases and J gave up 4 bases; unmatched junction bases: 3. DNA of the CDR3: TGTGCCAGCAGTTTATCGGGCAGGGGGTACGAGCAGTACTTC. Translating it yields CASSLSGRGYEQYF.

In DNA form, the CDR3 reads TGTGCCATCAGTGAGAAGGGACAGGGGGCTTTCACTGAAGCTTTCTTT. It codes for CAISEKGQGAFTEAFF. The gene calls are TRBV10-3 and TRBJ1-1, with 12 bases identical to TRBD1. J was trimmed by 4 bases and V by 2 bases; bases with no gene match: 5. CDR1 is ENHRY, CDR2 SYGVKD, per germline. The CDR3 spans 16 residues.

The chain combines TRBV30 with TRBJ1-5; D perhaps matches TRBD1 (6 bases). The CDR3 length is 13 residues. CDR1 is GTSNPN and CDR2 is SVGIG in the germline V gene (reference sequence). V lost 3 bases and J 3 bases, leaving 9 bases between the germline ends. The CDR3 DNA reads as TGTGCCTGGAGCAGGGGTTCCAATCAGCCCCAGCATTTT. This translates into CAWSRGSNQPQHF.

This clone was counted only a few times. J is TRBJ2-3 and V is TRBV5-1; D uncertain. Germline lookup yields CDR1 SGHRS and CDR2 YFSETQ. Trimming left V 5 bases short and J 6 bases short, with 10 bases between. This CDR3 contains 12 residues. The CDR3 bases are TGCGCCAGCAGAGAGGTCATGGATACGCAGTATTTT. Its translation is CASREVMDTQYF.

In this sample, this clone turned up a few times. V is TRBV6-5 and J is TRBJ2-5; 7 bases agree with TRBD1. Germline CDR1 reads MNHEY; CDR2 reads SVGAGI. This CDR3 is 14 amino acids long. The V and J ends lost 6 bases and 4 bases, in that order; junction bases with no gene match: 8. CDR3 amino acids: CASSPGGSGETQYF. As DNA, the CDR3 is TGTGCCAGCAGCCCAGGGGGATCGGGAGAGACCCAGTACTTC.

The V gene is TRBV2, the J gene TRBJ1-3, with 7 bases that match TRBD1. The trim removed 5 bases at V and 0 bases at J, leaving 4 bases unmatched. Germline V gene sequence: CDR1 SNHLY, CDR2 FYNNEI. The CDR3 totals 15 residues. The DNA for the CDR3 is TGTGCCAGCAGTAGACAGGGAGTCTCTGGAAACACCATATATTTT. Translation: CASSRQGVSGNTIYF.

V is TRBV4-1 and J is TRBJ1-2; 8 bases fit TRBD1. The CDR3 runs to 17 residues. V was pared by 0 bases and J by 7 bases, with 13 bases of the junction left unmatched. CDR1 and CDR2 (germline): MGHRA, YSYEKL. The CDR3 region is CASSQDPSGGQVCGYTF. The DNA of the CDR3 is TGCGCCAGCAGCCAAGATCCAAGTGGGGGACAGGTCTGTGGCTACACCTTC.

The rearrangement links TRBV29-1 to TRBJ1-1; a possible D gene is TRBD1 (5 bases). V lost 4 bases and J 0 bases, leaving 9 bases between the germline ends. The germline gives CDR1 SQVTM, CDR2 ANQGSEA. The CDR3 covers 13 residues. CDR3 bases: TGCAGCGTTGGGACGACAGTGAACACTGAAGCTTTCTTT. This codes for CSVGTTVNTEAFF.

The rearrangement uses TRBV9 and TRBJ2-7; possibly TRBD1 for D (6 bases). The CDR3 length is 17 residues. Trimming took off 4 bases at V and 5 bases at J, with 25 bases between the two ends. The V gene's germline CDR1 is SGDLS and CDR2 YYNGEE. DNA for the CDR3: TGTGCCAGCAGCTTCTACTCAGGGGCCGCTCCCACGGACGAGCAGTACTTC. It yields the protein CASSFYSGAAPTDEQYF.

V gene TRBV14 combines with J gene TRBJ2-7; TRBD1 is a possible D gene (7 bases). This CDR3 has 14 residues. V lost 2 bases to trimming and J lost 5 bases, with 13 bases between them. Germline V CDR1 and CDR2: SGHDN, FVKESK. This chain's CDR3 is CASSQLQGRNEQYF. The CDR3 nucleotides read TGTGCCAGCAGCCAATTACAGGGGAGGAACGAGCAGTACTTC.

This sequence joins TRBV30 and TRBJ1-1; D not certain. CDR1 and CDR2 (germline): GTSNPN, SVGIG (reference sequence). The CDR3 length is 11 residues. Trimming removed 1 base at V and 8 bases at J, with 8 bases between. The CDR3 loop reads CAWSDPEEAFF. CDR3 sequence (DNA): TGTGCCTGGAGTGATCCGGAGGAAGCTTTCTTT. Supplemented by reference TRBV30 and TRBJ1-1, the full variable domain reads SQTIHQWPATLVQPVGSPLSLECTVEGTSNPNLYWYRQAAGRGLQLLFYSVGIGQISSEVPQNLSASRPQDRQFILSSKKLLLSDSGFYLCAWSDPEEAFFGQGTRLTVV.

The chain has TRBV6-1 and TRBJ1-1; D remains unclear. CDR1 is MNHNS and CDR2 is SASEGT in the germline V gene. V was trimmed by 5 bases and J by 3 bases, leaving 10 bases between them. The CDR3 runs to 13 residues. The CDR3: CASSLEVYTEAFF. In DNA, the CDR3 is TGTGCCAGCAGTCTGGAGGTGTACACTGAAGCTTTCTTT.

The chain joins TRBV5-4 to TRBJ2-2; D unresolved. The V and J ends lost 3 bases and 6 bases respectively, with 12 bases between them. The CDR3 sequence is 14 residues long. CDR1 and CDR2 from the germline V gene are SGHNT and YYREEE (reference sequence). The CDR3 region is CASSSSISAGELFF. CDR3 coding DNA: TGTGCCAGCAGCTCTTCGATAAGCGCCGGGGAGCTGTTTTTT.

CDR3 coding DNA: TGTGCCAGCAGCCCCCTAGTAAGAGGGAACACTGAAGCTTTCTTT. This encodes CASSPLVRGNTEAFF. The chain combines TRBV5-4 with TRBJ1-1; D is undetermined. Per germline, CDR1 SGHNT and CDR2 YYREEE (reference sequence). The ends were cut back, 4 bases at V and 1 base at J, with 14 bases in the middle. This CDR3 is 15 amino acids long.

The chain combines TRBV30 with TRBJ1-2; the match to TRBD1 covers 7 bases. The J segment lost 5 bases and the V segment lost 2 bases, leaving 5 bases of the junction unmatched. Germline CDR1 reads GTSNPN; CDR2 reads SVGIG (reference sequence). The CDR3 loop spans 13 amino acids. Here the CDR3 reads CAWSRQGRYGYTF. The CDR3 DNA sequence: TGTGCCTGGAGTCGACAGGGCCGATATGGCTACACCTTC. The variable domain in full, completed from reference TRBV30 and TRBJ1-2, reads SQTIHQWPATLVQPVGSPLSLECTVEGTSNPNLYWYRQAAGRGLQLLFYSVGIGQISSEVPQNLSASRPQDRQFILSSKKLLLSDSGFYLCAWSRQGRYGYTFGSGTRLTVV.

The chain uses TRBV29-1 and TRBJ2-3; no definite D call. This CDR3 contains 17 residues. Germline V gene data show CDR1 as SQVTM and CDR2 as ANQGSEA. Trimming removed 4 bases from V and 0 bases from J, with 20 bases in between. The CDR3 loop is CSVVRAVLAESTDTQYF. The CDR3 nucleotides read TGCAGCGTTGTACGCGCCGTCTTGGCGGAAAGCACAGATACGCAGTATTTT.

CDR3 sequence (DNA): TGTGCCAGCAGTGAAGCTGTTACAGGGGGAAGGGATCAGCCCCAGCATTTT. This translates into CASSEAVTGGRDQPQHF. V and J are TRBV6-1 and TRBJ1-5; 8 nucleotides line up with TRBD1. V was clipped by 0 bases and J by 5 bases; unmatched bases: 9. Germline-derived CDR1 and CDR2 are MNHNS and SASEGT. The CDR3 is made up of 17 amino acids.

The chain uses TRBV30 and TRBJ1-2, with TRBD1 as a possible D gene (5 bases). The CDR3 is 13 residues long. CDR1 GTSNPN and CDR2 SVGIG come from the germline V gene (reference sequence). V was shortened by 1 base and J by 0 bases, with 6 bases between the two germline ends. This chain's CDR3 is CAWSGQPNYGYTF. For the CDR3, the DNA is TGTGCCTGGAGTGGACAGCCTAACTATGGCTACACCTTC.

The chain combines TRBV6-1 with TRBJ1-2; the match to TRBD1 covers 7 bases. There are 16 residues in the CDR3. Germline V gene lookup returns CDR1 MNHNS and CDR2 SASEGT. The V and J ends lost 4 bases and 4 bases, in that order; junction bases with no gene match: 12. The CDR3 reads CASSAISQGVGYGYTF. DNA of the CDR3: TGTGCCAGCAGTGCCATTTCCCAGGGGGTGGGCTATGGCTACACCTTC.

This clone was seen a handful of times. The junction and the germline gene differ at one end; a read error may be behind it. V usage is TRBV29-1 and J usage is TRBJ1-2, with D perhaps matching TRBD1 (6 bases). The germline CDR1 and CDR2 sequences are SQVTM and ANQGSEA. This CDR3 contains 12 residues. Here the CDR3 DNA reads TGTACATCCAGGGAGGGGGACTATGGCTACACCTTC. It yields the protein CTSREGDYGYTF. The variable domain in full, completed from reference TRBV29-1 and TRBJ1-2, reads SAVISQKPSRDICQRGTSLTIQCQVDSQVTMMFWYRQQPGQSLTLIATANQGSEATYESGFVIDKFPISRPNLTFSTLTVSNMSPEDSSIYLCTSREGDYGYTFGSGTRLTVV.

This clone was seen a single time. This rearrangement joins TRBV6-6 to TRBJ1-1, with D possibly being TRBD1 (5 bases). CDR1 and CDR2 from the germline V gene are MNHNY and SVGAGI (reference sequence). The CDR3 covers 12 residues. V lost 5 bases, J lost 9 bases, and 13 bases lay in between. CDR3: CASSIQESQAFF. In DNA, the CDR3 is TGTGCCAGCAGTATACAGGAAAGCCAAGCTTTCTTT.

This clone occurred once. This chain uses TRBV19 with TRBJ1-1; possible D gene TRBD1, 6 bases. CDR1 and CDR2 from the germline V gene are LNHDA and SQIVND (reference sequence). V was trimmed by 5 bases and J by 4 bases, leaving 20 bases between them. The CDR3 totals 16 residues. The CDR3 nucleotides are TGTGCCAGTAGTCCACCTGGACAGTTGGGGCCCACTGAAGCTTTCTTT. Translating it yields CASSPPGQLGPTEAFF.

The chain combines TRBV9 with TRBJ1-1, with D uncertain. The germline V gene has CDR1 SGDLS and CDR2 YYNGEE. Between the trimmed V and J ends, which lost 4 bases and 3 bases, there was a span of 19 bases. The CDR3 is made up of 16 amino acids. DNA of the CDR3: TGTGCCAGCAGCCGACTCACGGGAGGGCGCGACACTGAAGCTTTCTTT. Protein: CASSRLTGGRDTEAFF.

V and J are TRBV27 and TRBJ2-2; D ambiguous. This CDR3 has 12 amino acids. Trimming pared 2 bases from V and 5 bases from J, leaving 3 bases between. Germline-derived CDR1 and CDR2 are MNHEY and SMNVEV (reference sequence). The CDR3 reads CASSLHTGELFF. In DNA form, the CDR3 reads TGTGCCAGCAGTTTACATACCGGGGAGCTGTTTTTT.

Written as DNA, the CDR3 is TGTGCCAGCAGCCCAGGGTCCCTGGACACTGAAGCTTTCTTT. Protein sequence: CASSPGSLDTEAFF. The J gene is TRBJ1-1, the V gene TRBV5-6; a possible D gene is TRBD1 (5 bases). Germline V gives CDR1 SGHDT, CDR2 YYEEEE. This CDR3 contains 14 residues. Trimming removed 4 bases from V and 3 bases from J, with 13 bases in between.

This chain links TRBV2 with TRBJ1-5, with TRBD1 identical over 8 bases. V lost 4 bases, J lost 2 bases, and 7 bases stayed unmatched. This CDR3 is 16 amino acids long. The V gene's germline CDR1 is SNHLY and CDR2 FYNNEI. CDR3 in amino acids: CASSGTGTGGNQPQHF. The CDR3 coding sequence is TGTGCCAGCAGTGGGACAGGGACCGGGGGCAATCAGCCCCAGCATTTT. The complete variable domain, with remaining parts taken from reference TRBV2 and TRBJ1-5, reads EPEVTQTPSHQVTQMGQEVILRCVPISNHLYFYWYRQILGQKVEFLVSFYNNEISEKSEIFDDQFSVERPDGSNFTLKIRSTKLEDSAMYFCASSGTGTGGNQPQHFGDGTRLSIL.

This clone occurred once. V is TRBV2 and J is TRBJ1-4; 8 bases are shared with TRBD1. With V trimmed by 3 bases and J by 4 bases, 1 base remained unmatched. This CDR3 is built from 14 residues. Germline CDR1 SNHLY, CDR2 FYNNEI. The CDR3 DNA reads TGTGCCAGCAGTGATGGACAGGGTAATGAAAAACTGTTTTTT. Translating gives CASSDGQGNEKLFF.